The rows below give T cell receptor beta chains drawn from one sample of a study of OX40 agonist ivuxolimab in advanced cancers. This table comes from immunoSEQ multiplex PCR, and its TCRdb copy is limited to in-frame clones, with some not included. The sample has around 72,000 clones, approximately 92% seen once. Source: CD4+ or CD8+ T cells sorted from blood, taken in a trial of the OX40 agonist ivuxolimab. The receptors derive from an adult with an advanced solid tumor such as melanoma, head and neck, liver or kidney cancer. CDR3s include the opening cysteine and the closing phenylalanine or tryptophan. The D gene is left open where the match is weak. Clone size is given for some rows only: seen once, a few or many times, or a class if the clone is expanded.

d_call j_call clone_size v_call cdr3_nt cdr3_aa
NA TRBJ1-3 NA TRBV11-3 TGTGCCAGCAGCACGCAAACGGTCTCTGGAAACACCATATATTTT CASSTQTVSGNTIYF
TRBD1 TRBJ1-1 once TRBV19 TGTGCCAGTAGTATAAAGGGACAGGAAGGGACTGAAGCTTTCTTT CASSIKGQEGTEAFF
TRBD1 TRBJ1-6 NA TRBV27 TGTGCCAGCAGCCTAGGGACAGCTAATTCACCCCTCCACTTT CASSLGTANSPLHF
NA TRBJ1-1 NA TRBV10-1 TGCGCCAGCAGTGAGGGCACTGAAGCTTTCTTT CASSEGTEAFF
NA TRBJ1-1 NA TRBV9 TGTGCCAGCTCTAGAGGTGATGCTACTGAAGCTTTCTTT CASSRGDATEAFF
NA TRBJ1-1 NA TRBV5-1 TGCGCCAGCAGTCCCGGTCGGGGTGAAGCTTTCTTT CASSPGRGEAFF
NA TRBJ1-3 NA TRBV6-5 TGTGCCAGCACCCGACATTTAGGGGGAGGAAACACCATATATTTT CASTRHLGGGNTIYF
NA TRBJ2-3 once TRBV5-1 TGCGCCAGCAGCCAAGGTGGTGGGAGCACAGATACGCAGTATTTT CASSQGGGSTDTQYF
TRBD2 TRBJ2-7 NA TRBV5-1 TGCGCCAGCAGCTTAGGGACTAGCGGGGGGCCCTACGAGCAGTACTTC CASSLGTSGGPYEQYF
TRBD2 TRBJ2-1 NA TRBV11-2 TGTGCCAGCAGCTTGAGCGGGATTTACAATGAGCAGTTCTTC CASSLSGIYNEQFF
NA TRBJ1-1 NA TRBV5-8 TGTGCCAGCAGCTTAACAGGTTTGAACACTGAAGCTTTCTTT CASSLTGLNTEAFF
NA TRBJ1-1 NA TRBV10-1 TGCGCCAGCGCCCAGCAGGGACGGACTGAAGCTTTCTTT CASAQQGRTEAFF
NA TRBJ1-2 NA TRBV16 TGTGCCAGCAGCCACGACAGGCCCAGTGGCTACACCTTC CASSHDRPSGYTF
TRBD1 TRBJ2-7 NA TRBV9 TGTGCCAGCAGCGTAGAGGGACAGGGTGGCCACGAGCAGTACTTC CASSVEGQGGHEQYF
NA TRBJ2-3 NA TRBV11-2 TGTGCCAGCAGCTTAGTGGGGCGGACAGATACGCAGTATTTT CASSLVGRTDTQYF
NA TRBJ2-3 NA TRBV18 TGTGCCAGCTCACCGGGACTTTCTAGCACAGATACGCAGTATTTT CASSPGLSSTDTQYF
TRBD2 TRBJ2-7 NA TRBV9 TGTGCCAGCAGCGTAGGATCTAGCGGGAGGACCTACGAGCAGTACTTC CASSVGSSGRTYEQYF
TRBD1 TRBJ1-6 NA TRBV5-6 TGTGCCAGCAGCCCGCTTGCAGGGGGGACGAGCTCCTATAATTCACCCCTCCACTTT CASSPLAGGTSSYNSPLHF
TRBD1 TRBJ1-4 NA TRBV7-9 TGTGCCAGCAGCCCCGACAGGGTGAGGAATGAAAAACTGTTTTTT CASSPDRVRNEKLFF
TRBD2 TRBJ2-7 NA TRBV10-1 TGCGCCAGCAGTGAGAGTCTAGCGGGCGAGCAGTACTTC CASSESLAGEQYF
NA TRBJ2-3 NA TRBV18 TGTGCCAGCTCACTCAGTGGGGAAGGGAGGACAGATACGCAGTATTTT CASSLSGEGRTDTQYF